A selection of T cell receptor beta chains follows, all from one sample in a study of blood T cells in healthy people across ages. TCRdb re-called the 5' RACE reads through MiXCR, storing one row per CDR3 protein. The sample includes 1.5 million to 2 million distinct CDR3 sequences, over 25% of them seen just once. The sequenced sample was blood. Receptors originate from a young woman in good health. Both conserved end residues are part of each CDR3. D genes are given only for firm matches. Clone sizes are given selectively: once, few, many, or a class where the clone is expanded.

clone size	J gene	D gene	V gene	CDR3 protein	CDR3 DNA
-	TRBJ1-6	-	TRBV20-1	CSASPRDSNSPLHF	TGCAGTGCTAGTCCCCGTGACAGTAATTCACCCCTCCACTTT
few	TRBJ2-3	TRBD2	TRBV9	CASSPWTSGGVTDTQYF	TGTGCCAGCAGCCCTTGGACTAGCGGGGGTGTCACAGATACGCAGTATTTT
many	TRBJ2-3	TRBD1	TRBV29-1	CSFWTGVSTDTQYF	TGCAGCTTCTGGACAGGGGTGAGCACAGATACGCAGTATTTT
-	TRBJ2-6	-	TRBV12-3/TRBV12-4	CASSPSTGANVRTF	TGTGCCAGCAGTCCGAGTACTGGGGCCAACGTCCGGACTTTC
many	TRBJ2-7	-	TRBV6-5	CASSSVLLGEQYF	TGTGCCAGCAGTTCAGTCCTCCTGGGCGAGCAGTACTTC
-	TRBJ1-2	-	TRBV5-1	CASSWGDTNYGHTF	TGCGCCAGCAGCTGGGGGGACACCAACTATGGCCACACCTTC
-	TRBJ2-7	-	TRBV7-2	CASSLVVLTYEQYF	TGTGCCAGCAGCTTAGTCGTTCTTACCTACGAGCAGTACTTC
-	TRBJ1-1	-	TRBV5-1	CASSLADGYTEAFF	TGCGCCAGCAGCTTGGCGGACGGATACACTGAAGCTTTCTTT
-	TRBJ2-5	-	TRBV20-1	CSARDGQKETQYF	TGCAGTGCTAGAGACGGACAGAAAGAGACCCAGTACTTC
-	TRBJ1-4	TRBD1	TRBV6-5	CASSIGTANNEKLFF	TGTGCCAGCAGTATCGGGACAGCTAATAATGAAAAACTGTTTTTT
few	TRBJ2-1	-	TRBV3-1	CASGEVNEQFF	TGTGCCAGCGGGGAGGTAAATGAGCAGTTCTTC
few	TRBJ1-5	-	TRBV6-5	CASSRLGIRNQPQHF	TGTGCCAGCAGCCGCCTGGGGATACGCAATCAGCCCCAGCATTTT
-	TRBJ2-2	TRBD2	TRBV10-3	CAISESRQRETGELFF	TGTGCCATCAGTGAGTCAAGACAGCGGGAGACCGGGGAGCTGTTTTTT
-	TRBJ2-5	-	TRBV9	CASSTQLVAVQETQYF	TGTGCCAGCAGCACACAACTAGTGGCCGTCCAAGAGACCCAGTACTTC
once	TRBJ2-3	-	TRBV24-1	CATSESLRDGGTDTQYF	TGTGCCACCAGTGAAAGTCTCCGGGACGGGGGAACAGATACGCAGTATTTT
-	TRBJ1-1	-	TRBV20-1	CSAIYQGRDLYGEAFF	TGCAGTGCTATTTACCAGGGTAGGGATTTATATGGTGAAGCTTTCTTT
-	TRBJ1-4	TRBD1	TRBV4-3	CASSPQTGEGEKLFF	TGCGCCAGCAGCCCACAGACAGGGGAGGGTGAAAAACTGTTTTTT
-	TRBJ2-3	-	TRBV28	CASSSPGASTDMQYF	TGTGCCAGCAGTTCCCCAGGGGCCAGCACAGATATGCAGTATTTT
-	TRBJ1-1	TRBD1	TRBV20-1	CSATRTGYSTEAFF	TGCAGTGCTACCAGGACAGGGTATAGCACTGAAGCTTTCTTT
-	TRBJ2-7	-	TRBV19	CVSRSDRPYEQYF	TGTGTCAGTAGATCAGACAGACCCTACGAGCAGTACTTC
few	TRBJ2-7	-	TRBV30	CAHGASSYEQYF	TGTGCCCATGGGGCGAGCTCCTACGAGCAGTACTTC
-	TRBJ2-1	-	TRBV7-9	CASSFGTDPEQFF	TGTGCCAGCAGCTTTGGGACGGACCCTGAGCAGTTCTTC
-	TRBJ2-3	TRBD2	TRBV5-1	CASSLLSGGATDTQYF	TGCGCCAGCAGCCTCCTTAGCGGGGGGGCTACAGATACGCAGTATTTT
-	TRBJ2-4	-	TRBV7-2	CASSLVPNIQYF	TGTGCCAGCAGCTTGGTTCCGAACATTCAGTACTTC
many	TRBJ2-7	-	TRBV20-1	CSARPGTGGYEQYF	TGCAGTGCTAGACCCGGGACTGGGGGATACGAGCAGTACTTC
few	TRBJ2-1	TRBD2	TRBV25-1	CASGSGTSGGEQFF	TGTGCCAGCGGCTCCGGGACTAGCGGGGGGGAGCAGTTCTTC
many	TRBJ2-1	-	TRBV20-1	CSAPGQPGSEQFF	TGCAGTGCTCCGGGTCAGCCGGGAAGTGAGCAGTTCTTC
many	TRBJ1-1	-	TRBV10-2	CASSSGTINTEAFF	TGCGCCAGCAGTTCCGGGACAATTAACACTGAAGCTTTCTTT
-	TRBJ2-1	TRBD1	TRBV19	CASRDRGYSYNEQFF	TGTGCCAGTAGGGACAGGGGTTACTCCTACAATGAGCAGTTCTTC
-	TRBJ2-1	TRBD2	TRBV5-6	CASSSGLAGVSNEQFF	TGTGCCAGCAGCTCGGGACTAGCGGGAGTTAGCAATGAGCAGTTCTTC
few	TRBJ2-1	-	TRBV4-3	CASSQEVAVNEQFF	TGCGCCAGCAGCCAAGAGGTAGCGGTCAATGAGCAGTTCTTC
few	TRBJ1-1	-	TRBV7-9	CASSLGGAGDTEAFF	TGTGCCAGCAGCTTAGGCGGGGCGGGTGACACTGAAGCTTTCTTT
-	TRBJ1-1	-	TRBV14	CASSQGTVTEAFF	TGTGCCAGCAGCCAAGGGACAGTCACTGAAGCTTTCTTT
-	TRBJ1-5	TRBD1	TRBV12-3/TRBV12-4	CASSFNTGAPTQPQHF	TGTGCCAGCAGTTTCAATACAGGGGCTCCGACTCAGCCCCAGCATTTT
few	TRBJ1-3	-	TRBV5-1	CASSLLPGTGNTIYF	TGCGCCAGCAGCTTGCTGCCGGGAACTGGAAACACCATATATTTT
many	TRBJ2-7	-	TRBV6-5	CASSYSGSEQYF	TGTGCCAGCAGTTACTCAGGAAGCGAGCAGTACTTC
-	TRBJ2-7	TRBD1	TRBV6-6	CASSYAQGTYEQYF	TGTGCCAGCAGTTACGCACAGGGGACGTACGAGCAGTACTTC
-	TRBJ1-2	-	TRBV20-1	CSASIGYGYTF	TGCAGTGCTAGCATCGGTTATGGCTACACCTTC
many	TRBJ1-5	-	TRBV7-2	CASSLAQEAPQHF	TGTGCCAGCAGCCTAGCGCAGGAAGCGCCCCAGCATTTT
few	TRBJ2-6	-	TRBV7-9	CSGLSGANVLTF	TGTTCAGGGCTCTCTGGGGCCAACGTCCTGACTTTC
-	TRBJ2-2	-	TRBV2	CASRKDPDTGELFF	TGTGCCAGCAGGAAGGACCCTGACACCGGGGAGCTGTTTTTT
-	TRBJ2-1	-	TRBV28	CASAYGPVNEQFF	TGTGCCAGCGCCTACGGGCCCGTCAATGAGCAGTTCTTC
-	TRBJ1-2	-	TRBV11-2	CASSLDRRVGYTF	TGTGCCAGCAGCTTAGATCGAAGGGTCGGCTACACCTTC
many	TRBJ2-1	TRBD2	TRBV20-1	CSAIVIAGGPGEQFF	TGCAGTGCTATTGTGATAGCGGGAGGGCCAGGGGAGCAGTTCTTC